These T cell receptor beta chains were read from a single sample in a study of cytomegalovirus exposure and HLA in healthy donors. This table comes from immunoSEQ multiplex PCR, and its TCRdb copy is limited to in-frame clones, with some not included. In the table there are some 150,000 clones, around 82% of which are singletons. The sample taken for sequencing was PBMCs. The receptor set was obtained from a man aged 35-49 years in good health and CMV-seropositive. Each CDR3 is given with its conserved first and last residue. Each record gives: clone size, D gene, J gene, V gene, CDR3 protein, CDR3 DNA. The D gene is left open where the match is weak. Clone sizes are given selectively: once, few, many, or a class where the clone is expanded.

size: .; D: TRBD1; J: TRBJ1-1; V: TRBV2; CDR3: CASSKTGWTNTEAFF; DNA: TGTGCCAGCAGTAAGACAGGGTGGACGAACACTGAAGCTTTCTTT
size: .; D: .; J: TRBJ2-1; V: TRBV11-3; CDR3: CASSSFGSSYNEQFF; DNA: TGTGCCAGCAGCTCCTTCGGGAGCTCCTACAATGAGCAGTTCTTC
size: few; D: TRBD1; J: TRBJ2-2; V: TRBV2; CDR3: CASSEFAVRGRPNTGELFF; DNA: TGTGCCAGCAGTGAATTCGCTGTAAGGGGGCGCCCGAACACCGGGGAGCTGTTTTTT
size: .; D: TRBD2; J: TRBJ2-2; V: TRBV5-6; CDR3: CASEQGGTSGSTGELFF; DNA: TGTGCCAGCGAGCAAGGGGGGACTAGCGGGAGTACCGGGGAGCTGTTTTTT
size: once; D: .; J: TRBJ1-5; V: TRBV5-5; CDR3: CASSLGAVQPQHF; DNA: TGTGCCAGCAGCTTGGGGGCCGTTCAGCCCCAGCATTTT
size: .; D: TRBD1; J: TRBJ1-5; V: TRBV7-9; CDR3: CASSSGQGTQPQHF; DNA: TGTGCCAGCAGCTCCGGACAGGGCACCCAGCCCCAGCATTTT
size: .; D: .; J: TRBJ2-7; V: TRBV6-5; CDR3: CASSTLASREDEQYF; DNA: TGTGCCAGCAGTACATTAGCGAGTCGTGAGGACGAGCAGTACTTC
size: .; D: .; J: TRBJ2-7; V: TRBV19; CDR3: CASSYTTGSYEQYF; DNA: TGTGCCAGTAGCTACACAACCGGGTCCTACGAGCAGTACTTC
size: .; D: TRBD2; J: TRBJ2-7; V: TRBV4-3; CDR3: CASSQDTDGGVSEQYF; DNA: TGCGCCAGCAGCCAAGATACCGACGGGGGGGTCTCCGAGCAGTACTTC
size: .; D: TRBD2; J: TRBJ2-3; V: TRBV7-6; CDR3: CASSPLGAGRDTQYF; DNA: TGTGCCAGCAGCCCCCTGGGAGCGGGAAGAGATACGCAGTATTTT
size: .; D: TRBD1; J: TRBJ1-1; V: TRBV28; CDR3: CASKNDRVTEAFF; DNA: TGTGCCAGCAAGAATGACAGGGTCACTGAAGCTTTCTTT
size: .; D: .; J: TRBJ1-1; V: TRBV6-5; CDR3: CASSYSRGNTEAFF; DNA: TGTGCCAGCAGTTACTCGAGAGGGAACACTGAAGCTTTCTTT
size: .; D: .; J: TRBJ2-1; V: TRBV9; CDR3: CASSVGRVSYNEQFF; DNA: TGTGCCAGCAGCGTAGGCAGGGTCTCCTACAATGAGCAGTTCTTC
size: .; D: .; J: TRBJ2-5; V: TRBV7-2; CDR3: CASSFDSQGWETQYF; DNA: TGTGCCAGCAGCTTTGACAGCCAGGGGTGGGAGACCCAGTACTTC
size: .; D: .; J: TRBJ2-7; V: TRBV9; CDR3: CASSVGTQGNYEQYF; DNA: TGTGCCAGCAGCGTAGGAACCCAGGGAAACTACGAGCAGTACTTC
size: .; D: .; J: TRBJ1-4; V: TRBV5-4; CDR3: CASSGATNEKLFF; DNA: TGTGCCAGCAGCGGAGCTACTAATGAAAAACTGTTTTTT
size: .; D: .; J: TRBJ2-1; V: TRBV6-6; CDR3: CASSYSSSNNEQFF; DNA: TGTGCCAGCAGTTACTCTAGCAGTAACAATGAGCAGTTCTTC
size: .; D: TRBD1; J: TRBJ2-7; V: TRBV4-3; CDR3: CASSQGITGGIDEQYF; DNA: TGCGCCAGCAGCCAAGGTATTACAGGGGGGATCGACGAGCAGTACTTC
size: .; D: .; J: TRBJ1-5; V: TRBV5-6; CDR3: CASSFGGGPQHF; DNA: TGTGCCAGCAGCTTTGGAGGTGGGCCCCAGCATTTT
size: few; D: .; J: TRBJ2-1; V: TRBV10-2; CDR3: CASSDSLTYNEQFF; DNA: TGCGCCAGCTCAGACTCCTTAACCTACAATGAGCAGTTCTTC
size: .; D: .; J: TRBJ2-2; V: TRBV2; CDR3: CASSEALQSTGELFF; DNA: TGTGCCAGCAGTGAAGCGCTTCAGTCCACCGGGGAGCTGTTTTTT
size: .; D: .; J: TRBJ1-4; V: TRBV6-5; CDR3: CASRTGTNEKLFF; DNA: TGTGCCAGCAGAACAGGGACTAATGAAAAACTGTTTTTT
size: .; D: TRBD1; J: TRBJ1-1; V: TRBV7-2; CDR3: CASSPDRVEAFF; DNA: TGTGCCAGCAGCCCAGACAGGGTTGAAGCTTTCTTT
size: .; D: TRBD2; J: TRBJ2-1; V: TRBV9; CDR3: CASSGDPRRSGRGDEQFF; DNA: TGTGCCAGCAGCGGAGATCCTCGAAGGAGCGGGAGGGGCGATGAGCAGTTCTTC
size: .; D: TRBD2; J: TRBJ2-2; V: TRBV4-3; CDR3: CASSQVLLAGYTGELFF; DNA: TGCGCCAGCAGCCAAGTCCTCCTAGCGGGGTACACCGGGGAGCTGTTTTTT
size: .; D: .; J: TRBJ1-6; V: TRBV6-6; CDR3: CASSYEKSLHF; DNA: TGTGCCAGCAGTTACGAGAAATCCCTCCACTTT
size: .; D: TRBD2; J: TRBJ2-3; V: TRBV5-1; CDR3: CASSPRLALTDTQYF; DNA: TGCGCCAGCAGCCCACGACTAGCTCTCACAGATACGCAGTATTTT
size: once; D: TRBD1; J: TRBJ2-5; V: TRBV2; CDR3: CASRFDRGQETQYF; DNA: TGTGCCAGCAGATTTGACAGGGGCCAAGAGACCCAGTACTTC
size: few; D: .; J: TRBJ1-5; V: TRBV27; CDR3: CASRQIWSNQPQHF; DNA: TGTGCCAGCAGGCAGATATGGAGCAATCAGCCCCAGCATTTT
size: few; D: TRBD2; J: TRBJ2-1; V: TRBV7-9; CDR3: CASTIGTSGGLLGNEQFF; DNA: TGTGCCAGCACCATTGGGACTAGCGGGGGCCTGCTGGGGAATGAGCAGTTCTTC
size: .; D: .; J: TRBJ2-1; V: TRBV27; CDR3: CASSHGLGEQFF; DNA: TGTGCCAGCAGCCATGGACTGGGTGAGCAGTTCTTC
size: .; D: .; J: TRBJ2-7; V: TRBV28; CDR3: CASSLVTGYPTYEQYF; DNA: TGTGCCAGCAGTTTAGTTACAGGGTACCCCACCTACGAGCAGTACTTC
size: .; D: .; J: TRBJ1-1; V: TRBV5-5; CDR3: CASSLIAGAGYTEAFF; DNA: TGTGCCAGCAGCCTCATTGCGGGGGCGGGGTACACTGAAGCTTTCTTT
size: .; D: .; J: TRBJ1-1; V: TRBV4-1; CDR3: CASSQVEGTEAFF; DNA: TGCGCCAGCAGCCAAGTTGAGGGAACTGAAGCTTTCTTT
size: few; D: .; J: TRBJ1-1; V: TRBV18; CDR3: CASSPKEMNTEAFF; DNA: TGTGCCAGCTCACCTAAGGAGATGAACACTGAAGCTTTCTTT
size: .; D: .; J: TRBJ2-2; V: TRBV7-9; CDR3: CACPGTPDTGELFF; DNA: TGTGCCTGCCCGGGGACACCAGACACCGGGGAGCTGTTTTTT
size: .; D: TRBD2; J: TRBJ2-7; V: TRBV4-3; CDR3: CASSQDFWGTGGVWQYF; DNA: TGCGCCAGCAGCCAAGATTTTTGGGGAACGGGGGGGGTTTGGCAGTACTTC
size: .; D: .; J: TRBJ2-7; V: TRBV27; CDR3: CASAPGNRLYEQYF; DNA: TGTGCCAGCGCGCCGGGGAACAGACTATACGAGCAGTACTTC
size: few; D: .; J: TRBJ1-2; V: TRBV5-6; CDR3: CASSSLNYGYTF; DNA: TGTGCCAGCAGCTCCCTTAACTATGGCTACACCTTC